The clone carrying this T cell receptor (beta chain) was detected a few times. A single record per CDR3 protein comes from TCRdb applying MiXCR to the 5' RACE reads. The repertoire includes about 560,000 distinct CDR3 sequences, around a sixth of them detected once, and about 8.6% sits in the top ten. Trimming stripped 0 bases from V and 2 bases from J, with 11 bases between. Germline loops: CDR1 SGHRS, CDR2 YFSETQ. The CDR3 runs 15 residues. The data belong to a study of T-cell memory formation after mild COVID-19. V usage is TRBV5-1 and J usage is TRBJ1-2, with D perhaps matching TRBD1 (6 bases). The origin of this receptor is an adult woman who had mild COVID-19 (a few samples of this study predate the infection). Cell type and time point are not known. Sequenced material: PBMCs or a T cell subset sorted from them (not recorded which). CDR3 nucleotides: TGCGCCAGCAGCTTGGGACAGGCGGCGAACTATGGCTACACCTTC. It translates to CASSLGQAANYGYTF.